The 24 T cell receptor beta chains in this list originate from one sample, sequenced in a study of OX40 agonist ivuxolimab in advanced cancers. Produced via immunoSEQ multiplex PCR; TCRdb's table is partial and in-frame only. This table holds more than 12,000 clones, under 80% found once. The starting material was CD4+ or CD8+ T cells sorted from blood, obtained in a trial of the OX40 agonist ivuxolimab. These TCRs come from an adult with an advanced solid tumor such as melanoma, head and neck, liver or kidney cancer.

CDR3 DNA sequence: TGTGCCAGCAGCACCGCCAATGAGCAGTTCTTC. As protein: CASSTANEQFF. This chain links TRBV9 with TRBJ2-1; D is uncertain. Germline CDR1 reads SGDLS; CDR2 reads YYNGEE. Trimming pared 4 bases from V and 6 bases from J, leaving 5 bases between. This CDR3 is built from 11 residues.

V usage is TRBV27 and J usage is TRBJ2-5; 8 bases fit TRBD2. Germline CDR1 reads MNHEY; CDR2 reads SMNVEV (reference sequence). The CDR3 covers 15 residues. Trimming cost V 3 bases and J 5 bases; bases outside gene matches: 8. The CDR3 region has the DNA TGTGCCAGCAGTTTCGGAGCGGGAGAGGCTGAGACCCAGTACTTC. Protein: CASSFGAGEAETQYF.

CDR3 DNA: TGTGCCACCAGCAGTGATAGACAGAACCCGTACGAGCAGTACTTC. Translation gives CATSSDRQNPYEQYF. The chain has TRBV15 and TRBJ2-7, with a weak D call TRBD1 (5 bases). Germline loops: CDR1 LNHNV, CDR2 YYDKDF (reference sequence). The CDR3 sequence is 15 residues long. V was clipped by 3 bases and J by 4 bases, with 16 bases between them.

CDR3 sequence (DNA): TGCGCCAGCAGCTTGGGACCGAACAATTCACCCCTCCACTTT. Translation gives CASSLGPNNSPLHF. V usage is TRBV5-1 and J usage is TRBJ1-6, with D unclear. The CDR3 spans 14 residues. Germline values: CDR1 SGHRS, CDR2 YFSETQ. The V and J ends lost 0 bases and 7 bases respectively, with 8 bases between them.

The CDR3 here is CASSLDVVNTEAFF. The DNA for the CDR3 is TGTGCCAGCAGCTTAGATGTAGTGAACACTGAAGCTTTCTTT. The V call is TRBV5-4, the J call TRBJ1-1; D gene uncertain. Trimming left V 2 bases short and J 0 bases short, with 8 bases between. The CDR3 loop spans 14 amino acids. In germline, CDR1 is SGHNT, CDR2 YYREEE (reference sequence).

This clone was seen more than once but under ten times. The CDR3: CASSLTQGVYNEQFF. The CDR3 nucleotides read TGTGCCAGCAGCTTAACCCAGGGGGTTTACAATGAGCAGTTCTTC. V and J are TRBV7-9 and TRBJ2-1; 7 bases fit TRBD1. The CDR3 runs 15 residues. The V and J ends lost 2 bases and 4 bases, in that order; junction bases with no gene match: 5. CDR1 and CDR2 from the germline V gene are SEHNR and FQNEAQ (reference sequence).

CDR3 sequence: CASSYSSNQPQHF. In DNA form, the CDR3 reads TGTGCCAGCAGTTACTCTAGCAATCAGCCCCAGCATTTT. This chain connects TRBV6-5 to TRBJ1-5; D is unclear. The CDR3 has 13 amino acids. Germline V gene lookup returns CDR1 MNHEY and CDR2 SVGAGI. The ends were cut back, 0 bases at V and 0 bases at J, with 0 bases in the middle.

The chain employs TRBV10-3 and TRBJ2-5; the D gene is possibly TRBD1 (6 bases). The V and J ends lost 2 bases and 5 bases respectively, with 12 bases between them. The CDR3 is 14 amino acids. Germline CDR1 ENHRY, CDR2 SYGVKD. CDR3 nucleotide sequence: TGTGCCATCAGTGAGACAGGGTTCAGGGAGACCCAGTACTTC. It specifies CAISETGFRETQYF.

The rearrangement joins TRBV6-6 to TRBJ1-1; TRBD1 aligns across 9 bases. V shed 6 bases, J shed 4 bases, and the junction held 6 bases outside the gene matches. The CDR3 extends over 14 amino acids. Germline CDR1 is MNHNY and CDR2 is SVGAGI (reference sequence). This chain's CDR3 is CASRPGQGFTEAFF. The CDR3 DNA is TGTGCCAGCAGACCGGGACAGGGTTTCACTGAAGCTTTCTTT.

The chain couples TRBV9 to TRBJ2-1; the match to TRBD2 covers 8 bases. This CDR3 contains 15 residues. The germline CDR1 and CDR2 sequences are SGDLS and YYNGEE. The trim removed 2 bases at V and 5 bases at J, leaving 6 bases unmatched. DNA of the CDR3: TGTGCCAGCAGCGTTAGCGGGACCGTTAACAATGAGCAGTTCTTC. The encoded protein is CASSVSGTVNNEQFF.

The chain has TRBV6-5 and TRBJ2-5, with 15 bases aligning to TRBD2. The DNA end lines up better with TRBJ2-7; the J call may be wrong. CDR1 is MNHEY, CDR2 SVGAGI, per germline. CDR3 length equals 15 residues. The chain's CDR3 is CASSYGLAGGYEQYF. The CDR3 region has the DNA TGTGCCAGCAGTTACGGACTAGCGGGAGGGTACGAGCAGTACTTC.

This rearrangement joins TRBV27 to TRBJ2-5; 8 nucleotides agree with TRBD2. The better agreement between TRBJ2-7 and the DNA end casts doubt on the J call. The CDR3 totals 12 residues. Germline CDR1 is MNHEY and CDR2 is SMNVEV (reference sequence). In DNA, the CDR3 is TGTGCCAGCAGTTCCGGACTAGCCGAGCAGTACTTC. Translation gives CASSSGLAEQYF.

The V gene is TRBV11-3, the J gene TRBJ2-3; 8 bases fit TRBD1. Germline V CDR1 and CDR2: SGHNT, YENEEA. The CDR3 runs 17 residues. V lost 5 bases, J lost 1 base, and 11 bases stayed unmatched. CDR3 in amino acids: CASSPRGQGWGTDTQYF. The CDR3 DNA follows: TGTGCCAGCAGCCCCAGGGGGCAGGGATGGGGCACAGATACGCAGTATTTT.

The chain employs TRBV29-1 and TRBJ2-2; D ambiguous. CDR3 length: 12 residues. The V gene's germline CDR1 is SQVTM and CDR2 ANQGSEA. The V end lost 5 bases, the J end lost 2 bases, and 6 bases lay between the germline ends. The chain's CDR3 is CSVRPNTGELFF. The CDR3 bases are TGCAGCGTTCGCCCTAACACCGGGGAGCTGTTTTTT.

CDR3 nucleotide sequence: TGTGCCAGCAGTCTCGCGGGAAGTTCCTACAATGAGCAGTTCTTC. Protein product: CASSLAGSSYNEQFF. The chain has TRBV27 and TRBJ2-1; D perhaps matches TRBD2 (6 bases). CDR1 is MNHEY and CDR2 is SMNVEV in the germline V gene (reference sequence). This CDR3 has 15 residues. V lost 5 bases and J 1 base, leaving 12 bases between the germline ends.

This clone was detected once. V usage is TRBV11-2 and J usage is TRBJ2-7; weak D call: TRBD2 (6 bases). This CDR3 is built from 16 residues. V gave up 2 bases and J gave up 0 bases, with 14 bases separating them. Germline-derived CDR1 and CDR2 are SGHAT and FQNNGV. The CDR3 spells CASSLRRLGSSYEQYF. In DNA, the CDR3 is TGTGCCAGCAGCTTACGCAGACTAGGCAGCTCCTACGAGCAGTACTTC.

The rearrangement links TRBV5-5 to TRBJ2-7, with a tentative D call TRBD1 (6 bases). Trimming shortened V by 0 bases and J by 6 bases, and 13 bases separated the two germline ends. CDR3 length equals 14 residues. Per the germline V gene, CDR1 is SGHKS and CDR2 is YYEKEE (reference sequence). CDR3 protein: CASSLVSGAVEQYF. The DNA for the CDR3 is TGTGCCAGCAGCTTGGTCTCAGGGGCGGTCGAGCAGTACTTC.

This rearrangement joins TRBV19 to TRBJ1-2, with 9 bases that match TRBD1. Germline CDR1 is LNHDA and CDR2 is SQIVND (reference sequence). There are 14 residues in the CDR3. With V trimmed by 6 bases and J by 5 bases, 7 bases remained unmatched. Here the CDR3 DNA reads TGTGCCAGTAGGCCACAGGGGGCCTCATATGGCTACACCTTC. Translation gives CASRPQGASYGYTF.

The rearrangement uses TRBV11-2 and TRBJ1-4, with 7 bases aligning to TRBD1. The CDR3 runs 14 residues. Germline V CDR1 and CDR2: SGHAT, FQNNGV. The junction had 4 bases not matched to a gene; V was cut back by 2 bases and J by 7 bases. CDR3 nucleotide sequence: TGTGCCAGCAGCTTATCGGCAGGGGGTGAAAAACTGTTTTTT. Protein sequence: CASSLSAGGEKLFF.

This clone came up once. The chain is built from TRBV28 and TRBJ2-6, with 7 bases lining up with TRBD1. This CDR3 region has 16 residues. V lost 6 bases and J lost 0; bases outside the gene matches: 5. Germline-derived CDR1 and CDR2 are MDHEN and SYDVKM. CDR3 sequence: CASSRDSVSGANVLTF. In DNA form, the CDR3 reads TGTGCCAGCAGCCGGGACAGCGTCTCTGGGGCCAACGTCCTGACTTTC.

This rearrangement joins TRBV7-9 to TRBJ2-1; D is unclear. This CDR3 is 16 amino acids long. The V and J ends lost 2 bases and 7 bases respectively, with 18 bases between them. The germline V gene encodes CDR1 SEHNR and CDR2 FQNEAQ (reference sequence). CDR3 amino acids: CASSLPSDPSVNEQFF. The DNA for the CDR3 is TGTGCCAGCAGCTTACCCAGCGACCCTAGTGTGAATGAGCAGTTCTTC.

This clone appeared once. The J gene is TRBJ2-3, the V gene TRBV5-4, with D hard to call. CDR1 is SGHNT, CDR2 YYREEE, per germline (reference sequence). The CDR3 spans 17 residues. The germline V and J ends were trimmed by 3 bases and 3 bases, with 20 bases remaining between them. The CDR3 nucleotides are TGTGCCAGCAGCTCGACTTTCGTATCTTTTTCTACAGATACGCAGTATTTT. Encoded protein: CASSSTFVSFSTDTQYF. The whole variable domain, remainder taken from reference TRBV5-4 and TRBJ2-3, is ETGVTQSPTHLIKTRGQQVTLRCSSQSGHNTVSWYQQALGQGPQFIFQYYREEENGRGNFPPRFSGLQFPNYSSELNVNALELDDSALYLCASSSTFVSFSTDTQYFGPGTRLTVL.

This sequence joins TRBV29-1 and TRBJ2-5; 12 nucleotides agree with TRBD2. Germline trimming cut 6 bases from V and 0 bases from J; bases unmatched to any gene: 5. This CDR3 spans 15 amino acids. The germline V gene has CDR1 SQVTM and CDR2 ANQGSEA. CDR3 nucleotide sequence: TGCAGCGTCGCTGGACTAGCGGGGTACCAAGAGACCCAGTACTTC. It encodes CSVAGLAGYQETQYF.

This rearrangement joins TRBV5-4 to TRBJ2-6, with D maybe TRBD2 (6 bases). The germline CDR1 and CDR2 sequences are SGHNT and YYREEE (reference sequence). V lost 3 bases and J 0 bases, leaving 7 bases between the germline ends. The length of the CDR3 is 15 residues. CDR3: CASSWRDSGANVLTF. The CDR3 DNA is TGTGCCAGCAGCTGGAGGGACTCTGGGGCCAACGTCCTGACTTTC.